In its sample, the clone carrying this T cell receptor (beta chain) was seen many times. What it recognizes is unknown. TCRdb reanalysed the 5' RACE reads using MiXCR and keeps one entry per CDR3 protein. The sample holds around 340,000 distinct CDR3 sequences, about 15% seen once. These data come from a study of T-cell memory formation after mild COVID-19. About the study: The TCR clusters were mostly specific to one donor. Study findings and constraints: Clones that contracted clustered mainly in CM and EM if CD4+ and in EMRA if CD8+.

The CDR3 is made up of 13 amino acids. Trimming removed 4 bases at V and 1 base at J, with 7 bases between. The germline CDR1 and CDR2 sequences are MGHDK and SYGVNS. This clonotype originated in a young man who had mild COVID-19 (a few samples of this study predate the infection). Cell type and time point are not known. The chain joins TRBV25-1 to TRBJ1-2, with unresolved D. Material: PBMCs or a T cell subset sorted from them (not recorded which). The chain's CDR3 is CASSVGNNYGYTF. In DNA, the CDR3 is TGTGCCAGCAGTGTGGGGAATAACTATGGCTACACCTTC.